This TCR beta chain derives from a study of Graves' ophthalmopathy and Graves' hyperthyroidism. Ten or more counts support this clonotype. The sequenced template was RNA, covering the TCR beta CDR3 region. HTBI-primed RT-PCR formed the first round, and a multiplex PCR formed the second. A single record per CDR3 protein comes from TCRdb applying MiXCR to the multiplex PCR reads. The sample has 650,000 to 900,000 distinct CDR3 sequences; 35% to 50% are singletons. Material for sequencing was peripheral blood. The receptor was derived from an adult man with Graves' ophthalmopathy.

The CDR3 sequence: CAISESDEGTQYF. CDR3 nucleotides: TGTGCCATCAGTGAGTCCGATGAGGGGACCCAGTACTTC. The chain joins TRBV10-3 to TRBJ2-5, with D possibly TRBD2 on 5 matching bases. CDR3 length: 13 residues. Germline values: CDR1 ENHRY, CDR2 SYGVKD. Trimming removed 0 bases at V and 7 bases at J, with 9 bases between.